The present entry profiles one T cell receptor beta chain with its context. This CDR3 has 14 residues. In the original processing: Amplification with reference gene primers provided the estimates of nucleated cell counts. Repertoires were generated with immunoSEQ multiplex PCR, while TCRdb's copy carries only in-frame clones and drops some. D and trimming were read from the DNA, whereas the V and J calls and clone size are those reported in that table. In the table there are some 260,000 clones, approximately 90% of which are singletons. This record comes from a study of blood T cell repertoires in COVID-19. Across the whole study: Acute-phase and convalescent COVID-19 samples originated in the United States, Italy and Spain. PBMCs, B-cell-depleted T cells, or T cells provided the cDNA or gDNA that made up the material.

The chain employs TRBV21-1 and TRBJ2-7; the DNA was not compared with TRBD2, the D call given in the table. TRBV21-1 is tagged as a pseudogene. Sequencing input: peripheral blood. This sequence was found in a woman in her thirties or forties who had recovered from COVID-19. For the CDR3, the DNA is TGTGCCAGCCGGACTAGCGGGAGGTTTTACGAGCAGTACGTC. Amino acids: CASRTSGRFYEQYV.